Detailed here is one T cell receptor (beta chain). This CDR3 region has 15 residues. Germline CDR1 SGDLS, CDR2 YYNGEE. V lost 5 bases to trimming and J lost 0 bases, with 12 bases between them. Authors' processing steps: Reference gene primers were amplified, and this amplification served to estimate nucleated cell counts. Profiled with immunoSEQ multiplex PCR; TCRdb holds only in-frame clones, not every one. The V and J calls and clone size come from that table; D and trimming were worked out from the DNA. The sample has about 80,000 clones; under 80% are singletons. This sample was taken from a study of blood T cell repertoires in COVID-19. Overall study: Sources were T cells, B-cell-depleted T cells, or PBMCs; the material itself was cDNA or gDNA.

The source is a human donor in a cohort sampled during active COVID-19. The chain uses TRBV9 and TRBJ2-1; D might be TRBD2 (6 bases). The source material was peripheral blood. As DNA, the CDR3 is TGTGCCAGCAGTCGGGACGGGAGCTCCTACAATGAGCAGTTCTTC. Its translation: CASSRDGSSYNEQFF.